Shown below are 7 T cell receptor beta chains from a single sample sequenced in a study of T cells in Graves' hyperthyroidism and ophthalmopathy. What was amplified from RNA transcripts were TCR beta CDR3 regions. In the first-round RT-PCR of the TCR CDR3, the HTBI primer set was used. TCRdb analysed the multiplex PCR reads with MiXCR anew, one entry per CDR3 protein. The sample holds fewer than 400,000 distinct CDR3 sequences; around a quarter are singletons and the top ten take about 70%. Sequenced input: blood. The source is a man aged 45 to 65 with Graves' hyperthyroidism.

This clonotype was seen many times. This sequence joins TRBV19 and TRBJ2-3, with 10 bases matching TRBD2. The germline V gene has CDR1 LNHDA and CDR2 SQIVND (reference sequence). The CDR3 is made up of 14 amino acids. J was trimmed by 2 bases and V by 7 bases; bases with no gene match: 3. In DNA, the CDR3 is TGTGCCAGTAAACTAGCGGGACACACAGATACGCAGTATTTT. Translating gives CASKLAGHTDTQYF. Variable domain in full (rest from reference TRBV19 and TRBJ2-3): DGGITQSPKYLFRKEGQNVTLSCEQNLNHDAMYWYRQDPGQGLRLIYYSQIVNDFQKGDIAEGYSVSREKKESFPLTVTSAQKNPTAFYLCASKLAGHTDTQYFGPGTRLTVL.

This rearrangement joins TRBV2 to TRBJ2-5; 13 nucleotides line up with TRBD2. Germline lookup yields CDR1 SNHLY and CDR2 FYNNEI. V shed 4 bases and J 7 bases; nucleotides not matched to a gene: 6. This CDR3 spans 15 amino acids. CDR3 protein: CASSGRTSGSRTQYF. The CDR3 DNA reads TGTGCCAGCAGTGGACGGACTAGCGGGAGTAGGACCCAGTACTTC. Full variable domain (remainder filled in from reference TRBV2 and TRBJ2-5): EPEVTQTPSHQVTQMGQEVILRCVPISNHLYFYWYRQILGQKVEFLVSFYNNEISEKSEIFDDQFSVERPDGSNFTLKIRSTKLEDSAMYFCASSGRTSGSRTQYFGPGTRLLVL.

This chain links TRBV29-1 with TRBJ2-5; a weak D match, TRBD1 (5 bases). V was shortened by 2 bases and J by 4 bases, with 8 bases between the two germline ends. This CDR3 spans 12 amino acids. The V gene's germline CDR1 is SQVTM and CDR2 ANQGSEA. In nucleotides, the CDR3 is TGCAGCGTTGAAAAAGGGGTAGAGACCCAGTACTTC. Amino acids: CSVEKGVETQYF. The full variable domain, with the rest looked up from reference TRBV29-1 and TRBJ2-5, is SAVISQKPSRDICQRGTSLTIQCQVDSQVTMMFWYRQQPGQSLTLIATANQGSEATYESGFVIDKFPISRPNLTFSTLTVSNMSPEDSSIYLCSVEKGVETQYFGPGTRLLVL.

This clonotype was picked up many times. The chain recombines TRBV2 with TRBJ2-7; D tentatively fits TRBD1 or TRBD2 (5 bases each). The CDR3 totals 14 residues. The germline CDR1 and CDR2 sequences are SNHLY and FYNNEI. V lost 7 bases and J lost 0, with 13 bases in between. The CDR3 loop reads CASTTGRTSYEQYF. The CDR3 DNA is TGTGCCAGCACTACGGGACGAACCTCCTACGAGCAGTACTTC. Combining the CDR3 with reference TRBV2 and TRBJ2-7 gives the whole variable domain EPEVTQTPSHQVTQMGQEVILRCVPISNHLYFYWYRQILGQKVEFLVSFYNNEISEKSEIFDDQFSVERPDGSNFTLKIRSTKLEDSAMYFCASTTGRTSYEQYFGPGTRLTVT.

The sample holds a few counts of this clonotype. This chain joins TRBV4-2 and TRBJ2-5, with D maybe TRBD1 (7 bases). In germline, CDR1 is LGHNA, CDR2 YNFKEQ. The CDR3 loop spans 14 amino acids. Between the trimmed V and J ends, which lost 4 bases and 5 bases, there was a span of 14 bases. CDR3 sequence (DNA): TGTGCCAGCAGCCCCGGAGGGACAGACGAGACCCAGTACTTC. It codes for CASSPGGTDETQYF.

This clonotype occurred many times. The rearrangement links TRBV18 to TRBJ2-1; perhaps TRBD2 as D (6 bases). This CDR3 is 15 amino acids long. The V gene's germline CDR1 is KGHSH and CDR2 LQKENI. V was shortened by 2 bases and J by 1 base, with 9 bases between the two germline ends. CDR3 protein: CASSPSTRSYNEQFF. The CDR3, as DNA: TGTGCCAGCTCACCATCGACTAGGTCCTACAATGAGCAGTTCTTC.

This clonotype was counted between two and nine times. One junction end does not reproduce the germline sequence, and a read error may be involved. This chain's CDR3 is CASTLGSQETQYF. In DNA, the CDR3 is TGCGCCAGCACCTTGGGTAGTCAAGAGACCCAGTACTTC. The J gene is TRBJ2-5, the V gene TRBV5-1; D is ambiguous. The CDR3 contains 13 residues. CDR1 and CDR2 from the germline V gene are SGHRS and YFSETQ.